The source of this TCR beta chain is a study of cytomegalovirus exposure and HLA in healthy donors. Some clones are missing from TCRdb's copy, which holds only in-frame ones; the method was immunoSEQ multiplex PCR. The sample lists about 66,000 clones, 95% to 97% occurring once. The source is a woman between 18 and 29 years old in good health and CMV-seropositive. Sequences were obtained from PBMCs.

The CDR3 DNA sequence: TGTGCCAGCAGTGACTACGACAGGGGAGTAGGCGAAAAACTGTTTTTT. Its translation is CASSDYDRGVGEKLFF. The V call is TRBV25-1, the J call TRBJ1-4, with 8 nucleotides matching TRBD1. This CDR3 spans 16 amino acids. J was trimmed by 8 bases and V by 3 bases; bases with no gene match: 11. The germline V gene encodes CDR1 MGHDK and CDR2 SYGVNS. The full variable domain, in which reference TRBV25-1 and TRBJ1-4 provide the parts outside the CDR3, is EADIYQTPRYLVIGTGKKITLECSQTMGHDKMYWYQQDPGMELHLIHYSYGVNSTEKGDLSSESTVSRIRTEHFPLTLESARPSHTSQYLCASSDYDRGVGEKLFFGSGTQLSVL.